This TCR beta chain came from a study of blood T cell repertoires in COVID-19. Trimming removed 1 base from V and 0 bases from J; junction bases left unmatched: 0. Germline CDR1 SGHVS, CDR2 FQNEAQ. The CDR3 length is 15 residues. Method: immunoSEQ multiplex PCR; TCRdb's copy keeps in-frame clones and lacks some. The repertoire holds roughly 190,000 clones, 86% seen once, with roughly 3.4% in the top ten. This clonotype was sampled from a man aged 65 to 79 with acute or convalescent COVID-19. Sequencing input: peripheral blood. The J gene is TRBJ2-7, the V gene TRBV7-8; TRBD1 agrees at 10 bases. In DNA form, the CDR3 reads TGTGCCAGCAGCTTAGGGACAGGGGGCTCCTACGAGCAGTACTTC. Translation gives CASSLGTGGSYEQYF.